This record concerns one T cell receptor beta chain sequence. The data belong to a study of cytomegalovirus exposure and HLA in healthy donors. Trimming stripped 1 base from V and 3 bases from J, with 14 bases between. The CDR3 is 16 amino acids. Germline V gives CDR1 SGHDT, CDR2 YYEEEE. The PCR was carried out with 60 Vbeta primers and 13 Jbeta primers. The repertoire was sequenced with immunoSEQ multiplex PCR; TCRdb's copy has only in-frame clones and lacks some. This table has more than 100,000 clones, over 50% appearing once. The rearrangement joins TRBV5-6 to TRBJ1-5, with D possibly matching TRBD1 (5 bases). The sequence derives from a woman between 40 and 50 years old in good health and CMV-seropositive. The sample consisted of PBMCs. DNA of the CDR3: TGTGCCAGCAGCTTGCGGGGGAGAGGGACCAATCAGCCCCAGCATTTT. It translates to CASSLRGRGTNQPQHF.